Following are 18 T cell receptor beta chains from one sample sequenced in a study of breast tumors, draining lymph nodes, adjacent tissues. From the multiplex PCR reads, TCRdb called clonotypes with MiXCR, one entry per CDR3 protein. The sample records under 110,000 distinct CDR3 sequences, less than 40% being singletons. Breast cancer patients provided tissue from their axillary draining lymph nodes. The sample comprised axillary lymph node tissue. All receptors come from a female donor with breast cancer. Some clones in this sample may be carry-over from other donors' samples.

This clonotype was recorded at least ten times. The chain joins TRBV19 to TRBJ1-2, with D possibly being TRBD1 (5 bases). The V and J ends lost 8 bases and 0 bases respectively, with 10 bases between them. This CDR3 is 13 amino acids long. From germline, CDR1 is LNHDA and CDR2 SQIVND (reference sequence). The CDR3 sequence: CASRETANYGYTF. The CDR3 DNA follows: TGTGCCAGTCGAGAGACAGCTAACTATGGCTACACCTTC.

At least ten counts were recorded for this clonotype. The V gene is TRBV2, the J gene TRBJ2-2; tentatively, D is TRBD2 (5 bases). This CDR3 is built from 11 residues. Trimming shortened V by 7 bases and J by 9 bases, and 9 bases separated the two germline ends. The germline V gene has CDR1 SNHLY and CDR2 FYNNEI. CDR3 amino acids: CASTGSRELFF. The DNA of the CDR3 is TGTGCCAGCACGGGGAGCCGGGAGCTGTTTTTT. Variable domain in full (rest from reference TRBV2 and TRBJ2-2): EPEVTQTPSHQVTQMGQEVILRCVPISNHLYFYWYRQILGQKVEFLVSFYNNEISEKSEIFDDQFSVERPDGSNFTLKIRSTKLEDSAMYFCASTGSRELFFGEGSRLTVL.

Worth noting for this clonotype: Given a much more abundant clone one base away, this may be a read error. Given the absence of the conserved phenylalanine or tryptophan at the CDR3 end, a read error is likely. This chain connects TRBV7-8 to TRBJ1-1; 7 positions agree with TRBD1. The CDR3 is 13 amino acids. Germline-derived CDR1 and CDR2 are SGHVS and FQNEAQ. The junction had 2 bases not matched to a gene; V was cut back by 0 bases and J by 7 bases. CDR3 sequence: CASSLAWDSEAFL. The CDR3 bases are TGTGCCAGCAGCTTAGCTTGGGACAGTGAAGCTTTCCTT.

The table lists this clonotype with many counts. This chain joins TRBV6-6 and TRBJ2-7; 7 nucleotides line up with TRBD2. Germline CDR1 and CDR2: MNHNY and SVGAGI (reference sequence). The CDR3 loop spans 15 amino acids. Trimming took 5 bases from V and 7 from J; bases not matched to a gene: 14. The CDR3 DNA follows: TGTGCCAGCAGTCGAACTAGCGCGCCCCTAGGGGAGCAGTACTTC. Protein: CASSRTSAPLGEQYF.

This clonotype was picked up many times. This chain links TRBV6-5 with TRBJ2-3, with D unresolved. CDR1 and CDR2 from the germline V gene are MNHEY and SVGAGI. The CDR3 is 11 residues long. V lost 5 bases and J 5 bases, leaving 5 bases between the germline ends. Here the CDR3 DNA reads TGTGCCAGCAGTCGGAGAGATACGCAGTATTTT. Translating gives CASSRRDTQYF.

With respect to this clonotype: This sequence may be a read error, since a much larger clone differs from it by one base. The chain joins TRBV6-5 to TRBJ2-2; TRBD2 agrees at 7 bases. The V segment lost 6 bases and the J segment 0 bases; nucleotides outside the gene matches: 4. The CDR3 has 15 residues. The germline V gene has CDR1 MNHEY and CDR2 SVGAGI. As DNA, the CDR3 is TGTGCCAGCAGACTCGGGGGGTCGAACACCGGGGAGCTGTTTTTT. Translating gives CASRLGGSNTGELFF.

This clonotype was recorded a few times. The junction departs from the called germline gene at one end, perhaps through a read error. This sequence joins TRBV7-7 and TRBJ1-1; unclear D gene. This CDR3 spans 13 amino acids. Germline CDR1 is SSHAT and CDR2 is FNYEAQ (reference sequence). CDR3 protein: CASSSELNTEAFF. The CDR3 region has the DNA TGTGCTAGCAGCTCGGAGTTGAACACTGAAGCTTTCTTT.

This clonotype has ten or more counts. The J gene is TRBJ2-2, the V gene TRBV9; D perhaps matches TRBD1 (5 bases). V lost 3 bases and J lost 10, with 13 bases in between. Germline V gives CDR1 SGDLS, CDR2 YYNGEE. CDR3 size: 13 residues. DNA for the CDR3: TGTGCCAGCAGCGGGAAACAGGAGTTGGAGCTGTTTTTT. Encoded protein: CASSGKQELELFF.

This clonotype was seen many times. Here the CDR3 DNA reads TGTGCCAGCAGGCTGTATGGCTACACCTTC. Amino acids: CASRLYGYTF. The V call is TRBV2, the J call TRBJ1-2; D call uncertain. The germline V gene has CDR1 SNHLY and CDR2 FYNNEI. This CDR3 region has 10 residues. V was trimmed by 6 bases and J by 5 bases, leaving 4 bases between them. Together with reference TRBV2 and TRBJ1-2, the CDR3 gives the full variable domain: EPEVTQTPSHQVTQMGQEVILRCVPISNHLYFYWYRQILGQKVEFLVSFYNNEISEKSEIFDDQFSVERPDGSNFTLKIRSTKLEDSAMYFCASRLYGYTFGSGTRLTVV.

In this sample, this clonotype turned up a few times. This sequence joins TRBV6-5 and TRBJ2-7, with 9 bases matching TRBD1. The CDR3 is 14 amino acids. Trimming took 4 bases from V and 2 from J; bases not matched to a gene: 3. CDR1 MNHEY and CDR2 SVGAGI come from the germline V gene. As DNA, the CDR3 is TGTGCCAGCAGTTCCGGGACAGGGCCCTACGAGCAGTACTTC. It specifies CASSSGTGPYEQYF.

This clonotype was picked up many times. The chain links TRBV12-3 or TRBV12-4 to TRBJ2-2, with D maybe TRBD2 (5 bases). Trimming shortened V by 6 bases and J by 4 bases, and 12 bases separated the two germline ends. This CDR3 comprises 14 residues. The CDR3 spells CASSLRDGTGELFF. Written as DNA, the CDR3 is TGTGCCAGCAGCTTACGGGATGGCACCGGGGAGCTGTTTTTT.

In this sample, this clonotype turned up many times. The chain couples TRBV3-1 to TRBJ2-5, with a weak D call TRBD2 (6 bases). The CDR3 loop spans 14 amino acids. Looked up from germline, CDR1 is LGHDT and CDR2 is YNNKEL (reference sequence). The V and J ends lost 0 bases and 1 base respectively, with 6 bases between them. The CDR3 spells CASSQETSQETQYF. As DNA, the CDR3 is TGTGCCAGCAGCCAAGAGACTAGCCAAGAGACCCAGTACTTC.

This chain uses TRBV6-1 with TRBJ2-2, with D uncertain. The CDR3 length is 19 residues. Trimming pared 6 bases from V and 4 bases from J, leaving 27 bases between. Germline V CDR1 and CDR2: MNHNS, SASEGT. The chain's CDR3 is CASSVSFFGVGPSTGELFF. The CDR3 DNA is TGTGCCAGCAGCGTCAGTTTTTTTGGGGTAGGGCCGAGCACCGGGGAGCTGTTTTTT.

The sample holds many counts of this clonotype. V usage is TRBV4-1 and J usage is TRBJ2-7; 12 bases align to TRBD2. V shed 3 bases, J shed 2 bases, and the junction held 2 bases outside the gene matches. Germline CDR1 and CDR2: MGHRA and YSYEKL. The length of the CDR3 is 15 residues. Here the CDR3 reads CASSHSSGRAYEQYF. CDR3 bases: TGCGCCAGCAGCCATTCTAGCGGGAGGGCCTACGAGCAGTACTTC.

This clonotype was counted at least ten times. A read error may explain this, as a much larger clone is one base away. The DNA for the CDR3 is TGTGCCAGCAGTCATTTTCCACAGGGACGTAATTCACCCCTCCACTTT. Translating gives CASSHFPQGRNSPLHF. The chain combines TRBV6-9 with TRBJ1-6; D might be TRBD1 (6 bases). Looked up from germline, CDR1 is MNHGY and CDR2 is SVAAGI. The CDR3 spans 16 residues. Trimming stripped 5 bases from V and 6 bases from J, with 17 bases between.

This clonotype has a handful of counts. The chain carries TRBV19 and TRBJ1-1; TRBD1 matches 9 bases. CDR1 and CDR2 (germline): LNHDA, SQIVND (reference sequence). CDR3 length equals 14 residues. J was trimmed by 5 bases and V by 7 bases; bases with no gene match: 8. In nucleotides, the CDR3 is TGTGCCAGTACCCTACAGGGGGCTAATACTGAAGCTTTCTTT. This gives the protein CASTLQGANTEAFF.

About this clonotype: This may be a read error: a much more frequent sequence differs by one nucleotide. The J gene is TRBJ1-5, the V gene TRBV6-2 or TRBV6-3, with 8 bases that match TRBD1. The CDR3 is 16 residues long. Germline CDR1 MNHEY, CDR2 SVGEGT. Here the CDR3 reads CASSYRTGYSSQPQHF. CDR3 sequence (DNA): TGTGCCAGCAGTTACCGGACAGGGTATAGCAGTCAGCCCCAGCATTTT.

This clonotype was seen at least ten times. The V call is TRBV30, the J call TRBJ2-5, with 12 bases fitting TRBD2. Germline V CDR1 and CDR2: GTSNPN, SVGIG (reference sequence). V shed 4 bases, J shed 7 bases, and the junction held 4 bases outside the gene matches. CDR3 length equals 13 residues. In DNA, the CDR3 is TGTGCCTGGAAACTAGCGGGAGGTAGGACCCAGTACTTC. Translating it yields CAWKLAGGRTQYF.